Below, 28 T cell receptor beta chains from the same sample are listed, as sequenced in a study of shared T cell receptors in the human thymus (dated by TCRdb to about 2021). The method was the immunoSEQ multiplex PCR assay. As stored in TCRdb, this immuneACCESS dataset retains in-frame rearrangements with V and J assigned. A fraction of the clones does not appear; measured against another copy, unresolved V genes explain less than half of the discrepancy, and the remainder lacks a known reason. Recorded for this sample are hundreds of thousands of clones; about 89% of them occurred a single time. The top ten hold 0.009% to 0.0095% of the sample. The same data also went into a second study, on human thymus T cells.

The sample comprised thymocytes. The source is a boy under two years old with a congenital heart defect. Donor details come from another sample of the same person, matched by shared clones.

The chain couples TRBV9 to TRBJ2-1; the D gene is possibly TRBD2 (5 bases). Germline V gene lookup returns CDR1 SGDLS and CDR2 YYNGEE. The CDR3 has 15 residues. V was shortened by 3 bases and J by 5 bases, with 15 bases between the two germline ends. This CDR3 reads CASSASLSANNEQFF. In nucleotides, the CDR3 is TGTGCCAGCAGCGCTAGCCTTTCGGCTAACAATGAGCAGTTCTTC.

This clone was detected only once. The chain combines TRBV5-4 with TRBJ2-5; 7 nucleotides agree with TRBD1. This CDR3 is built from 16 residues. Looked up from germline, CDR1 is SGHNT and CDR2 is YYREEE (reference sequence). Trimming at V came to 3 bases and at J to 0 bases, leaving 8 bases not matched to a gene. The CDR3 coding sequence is TGTGCCAGCAGCTGGGCCATTGGGACAGACCAAGAGACCCAGTACTTC. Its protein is CASSWAIGTDQETQYF. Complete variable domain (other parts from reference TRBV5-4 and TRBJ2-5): ETGVTQSPTHLIKTRGQQVTLRCSSQSGHNTVSWYQQALGQGPQFIFQYYREEENGRGNFPPRFSGLQFPNYSSELNVNALELDDSALYLCASSWAIGTDQETQYFGPGTRLLVL.

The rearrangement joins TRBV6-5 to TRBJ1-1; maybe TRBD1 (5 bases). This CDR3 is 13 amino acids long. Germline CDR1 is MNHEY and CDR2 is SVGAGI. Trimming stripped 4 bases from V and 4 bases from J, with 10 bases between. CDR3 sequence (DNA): TGTGCCAGCAGTTTTCGGGGGTTCACTGAAGCTTTCTTT. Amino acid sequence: CASSFRGFTEAFF.

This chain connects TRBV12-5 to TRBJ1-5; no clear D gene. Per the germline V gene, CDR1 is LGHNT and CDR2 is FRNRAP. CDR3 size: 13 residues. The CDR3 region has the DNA TGTGCGGTTGCAGAAGATAGCAATCAGCCCCAGCATTTT. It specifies CAVAEDSNQPQHF.

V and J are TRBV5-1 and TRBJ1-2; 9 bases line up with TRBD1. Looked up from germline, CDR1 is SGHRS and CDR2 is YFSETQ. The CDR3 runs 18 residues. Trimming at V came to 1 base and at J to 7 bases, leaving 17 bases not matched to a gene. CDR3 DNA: TGCGCCAGCAGCTTGAACTCGGGCCGGACAGGGGATTCGTCTGGCTACACCTTC. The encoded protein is CASSLNSGRTGDSSGYTF.

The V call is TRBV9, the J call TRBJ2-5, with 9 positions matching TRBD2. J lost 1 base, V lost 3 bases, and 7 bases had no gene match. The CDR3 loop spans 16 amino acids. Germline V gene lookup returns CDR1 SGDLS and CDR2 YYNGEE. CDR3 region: CASSARSSGTQETQYF. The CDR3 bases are TGTGCCAGCAGCGCCAGGTCTAGCGGGACCCAAGAGACCCAGTACTTC.

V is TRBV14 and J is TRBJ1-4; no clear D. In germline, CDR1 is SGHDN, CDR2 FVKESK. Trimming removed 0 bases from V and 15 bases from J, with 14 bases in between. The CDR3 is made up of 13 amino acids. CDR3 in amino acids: CASSQDGRGMVFF. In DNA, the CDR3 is TGTGCCAGCAGCCAAGATGGCAGAGGGATGGTGTTTTTT.

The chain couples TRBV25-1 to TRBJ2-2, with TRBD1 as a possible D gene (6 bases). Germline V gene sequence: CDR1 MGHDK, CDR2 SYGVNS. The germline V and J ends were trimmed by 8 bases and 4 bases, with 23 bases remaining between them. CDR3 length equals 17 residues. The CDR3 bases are TGTGCCAGCCGCTCGCCCCCCGGGACACACTGCACCGGGGAGCTGTTTTTT. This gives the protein CASRSPPGTHCTGELFF.

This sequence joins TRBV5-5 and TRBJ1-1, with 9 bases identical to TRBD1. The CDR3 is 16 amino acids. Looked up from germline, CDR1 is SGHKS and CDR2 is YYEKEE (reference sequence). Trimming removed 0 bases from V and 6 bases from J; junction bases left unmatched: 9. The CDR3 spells CASSLGDRVPGAEAFF. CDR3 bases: TGTGCCAGCAGCTTGGGGGACAGGGTGCCCGGCGCTGAAGCTTTCTTT.

DNA of the CDR3: TGTGCCAGCAGGAAGGACAGGGGGTCCTCCTATAATTCACCCCTCCACTTT. Amino acids: CASRKDRGSSYNSPLHF. The chain joins TRBV2 to TRBJ1-6, with 10 bases identical to TRBD1. This CDR3 spans 17 amino acids. From germline, CDR1 is SNHLY and CDR2 FYNNEI. The V segment lost 6 bases and the J segment 0 bases; nucleotides outside the gene matches: 5.

CDR3 in DNA: TGCGCCAGCAGCCAATCCTCCGGTTCCGTCTACAATGAGCAGTTCTTC. Its protein product is CASSQSSGSVYNEQFF. This sequence joins TRBV4-1 and TRBJ2-1; D is unclear. This CDR3 is 16 amino acids long. Looked up from germline, CDR1 is MGHRA and CDR2 is YSYEKL. V was shortened by 2 bases and J by 3 bases, with 14 bases between the two germline ends.

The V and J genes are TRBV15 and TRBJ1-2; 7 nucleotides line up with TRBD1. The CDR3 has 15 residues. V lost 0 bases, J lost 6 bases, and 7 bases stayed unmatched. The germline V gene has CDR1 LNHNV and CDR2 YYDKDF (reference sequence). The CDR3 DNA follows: TGTGCCACCAGCAGAGAAGGGGGCGGGTTTCATGGCTACACCTTC. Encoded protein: CATSREGGGFHGYTF.

CDR3 nucleotides: TGTGCCATCAGTGACGGGGAGGACTATGGCTACACCTTC. Protein sequence: CAISDGEDYGYTF. The gene calls are TRBV10-3 and TRBJ1-2; D uncertain. Germline CDR1 and CDR2: ENHRY and SYGVKD. The ends were cut back, 3 bases at V and 3 bases at J, with 8 bases in the middle. This CDR3 has 13 residues.

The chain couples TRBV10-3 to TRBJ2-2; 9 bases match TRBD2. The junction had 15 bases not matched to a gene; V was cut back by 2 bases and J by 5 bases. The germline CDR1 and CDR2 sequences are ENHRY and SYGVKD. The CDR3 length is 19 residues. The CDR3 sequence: CAISENPKDVREGTGELFF. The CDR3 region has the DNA TGTGCCATCAGTGAGAACCCCAAGGATGTGCGGGAGGGGACCGGGGAGCTGTTTTTT.

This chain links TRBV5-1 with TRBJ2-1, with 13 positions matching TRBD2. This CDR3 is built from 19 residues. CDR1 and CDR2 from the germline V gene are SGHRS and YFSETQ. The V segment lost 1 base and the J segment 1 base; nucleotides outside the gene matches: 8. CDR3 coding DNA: TGCGCCAGCAGCTTGACTAGCGGGAGGGCCGGTCGTTCCTACAATGAGCAGTTCTTC. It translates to CASSLTSGRAGRSYNEQFF. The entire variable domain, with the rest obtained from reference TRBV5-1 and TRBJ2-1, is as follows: KAGVTQTPRYLIKTRGQQVTLSCSPISGHRSVSWYQQTPGQGLQFLFEYFSETQRNKGNFPGRFSGRQFSNSRSEMNVSTLELGDSALYLCASSLTSGRAGRSYNEQFFGPGTRLTVL.

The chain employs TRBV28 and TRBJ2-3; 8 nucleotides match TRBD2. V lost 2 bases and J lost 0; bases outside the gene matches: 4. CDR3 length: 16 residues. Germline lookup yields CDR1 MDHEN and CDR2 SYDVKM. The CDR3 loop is CASSLERGPSTDTQYF. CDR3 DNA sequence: TGTGCCAGCAGTTTAGAGCGGGGGCCCAGCACAGATACGCAGTATTTT.

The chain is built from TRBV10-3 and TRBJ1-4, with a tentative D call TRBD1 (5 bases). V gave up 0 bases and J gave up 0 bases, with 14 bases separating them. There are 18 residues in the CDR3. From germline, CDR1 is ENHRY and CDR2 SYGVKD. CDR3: CAISESVYLGPTNEKLFF. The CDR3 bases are TGTGCCATCAGTGAGTCCGTCTACCTGGGGCCAACTAATGAAAAACTGTTTTTT.

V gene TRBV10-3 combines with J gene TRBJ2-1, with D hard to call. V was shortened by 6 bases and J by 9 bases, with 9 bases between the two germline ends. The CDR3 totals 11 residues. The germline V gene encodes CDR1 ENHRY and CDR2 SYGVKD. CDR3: CAISPPCEQFF. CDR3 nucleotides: TGTGCCATCAGCCCCCCTTGTGAGCAGTTCTTC.

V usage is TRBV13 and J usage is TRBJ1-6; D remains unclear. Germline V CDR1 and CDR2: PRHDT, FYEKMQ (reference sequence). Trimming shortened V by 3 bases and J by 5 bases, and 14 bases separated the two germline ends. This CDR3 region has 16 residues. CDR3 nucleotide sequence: TGTGCCAGCAGCTTCAAGTTCGGTTTCAATAATTCACCCCTCCACTTT. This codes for CASSFKFGFNNSPLHF.

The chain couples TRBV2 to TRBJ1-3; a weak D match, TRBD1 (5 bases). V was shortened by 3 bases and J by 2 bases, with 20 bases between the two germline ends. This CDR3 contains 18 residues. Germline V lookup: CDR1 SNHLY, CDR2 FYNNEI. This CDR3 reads CASSDLERQKSTGNTIYF. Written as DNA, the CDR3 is TGTGCCAGCAGTGACCTCGAGCGACAGAAATCTACTGGAAACACCATATATTTT. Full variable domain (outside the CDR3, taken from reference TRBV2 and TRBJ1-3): EPEVTQTPSHQVTQMGQEVILRCVPISNHLYFYWYRQILGQKVEFLVSFYNNEISEKSEIFDDQFSVERPDGSNFTLKIRSTKLEDSAMYFCASSDLERQKSTGNTIYFGEGSWLTVV.

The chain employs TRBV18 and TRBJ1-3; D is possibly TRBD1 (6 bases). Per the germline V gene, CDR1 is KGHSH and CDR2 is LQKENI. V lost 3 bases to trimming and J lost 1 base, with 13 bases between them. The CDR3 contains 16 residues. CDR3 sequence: CASSPGTGFSGNTIYF. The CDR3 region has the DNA TGTGCCAGCTCACCGGGTACAGGGTTTTCTGGAAACACCATATATTTT.

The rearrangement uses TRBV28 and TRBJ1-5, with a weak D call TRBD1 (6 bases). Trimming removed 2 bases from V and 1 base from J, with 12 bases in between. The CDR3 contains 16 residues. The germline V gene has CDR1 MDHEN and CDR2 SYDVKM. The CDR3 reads CASSLRGGVSNQPQHF. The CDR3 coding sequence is TGTGCCAGCAGTTTAAGGGGGGGAGTGAGCAATCAGCCCCAGCATTTT.

The CDR3 loop is CASSDRGPFYEQYF. CDR3 nucleotides: TGTGCCAGCTCTGACAGGGGCCCATTCTACGAGCAGTACTTC. The chain employs TRBV6-1 and TRBJ2-7; 8 positions match TRBD1. The CDR3 loop spans 14 amino acids. CDR1 is MNHNS and CDR2 is SASEGT in the germline V gene. With 8 bases clipped from V and 3 bases from J, the junction kept 9 bases outside the gene matches.

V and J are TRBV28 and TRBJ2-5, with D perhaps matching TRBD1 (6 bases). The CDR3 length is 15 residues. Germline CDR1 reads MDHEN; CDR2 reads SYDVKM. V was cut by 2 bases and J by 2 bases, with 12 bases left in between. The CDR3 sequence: CASSLGKGQQETQYF. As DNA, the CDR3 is TGTGCCAGCAGTTTAGGAAAAGGACAGCAAGAGACCCAGTACTTC.

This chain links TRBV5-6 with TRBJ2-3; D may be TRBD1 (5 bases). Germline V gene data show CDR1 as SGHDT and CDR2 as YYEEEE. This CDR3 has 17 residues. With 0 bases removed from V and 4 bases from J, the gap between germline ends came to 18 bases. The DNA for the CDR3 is TGTGCCAGCAGCTTGGGGTCTTCAGGTCAGGGCGCAGATACGCAGTATTTT. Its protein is CASSLGSSGQGADTQYF.

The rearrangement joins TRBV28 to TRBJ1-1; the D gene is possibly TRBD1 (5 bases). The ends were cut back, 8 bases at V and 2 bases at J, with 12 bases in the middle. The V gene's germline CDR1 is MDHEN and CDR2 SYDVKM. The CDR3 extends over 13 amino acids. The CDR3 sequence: CASLEGTNTEAFF. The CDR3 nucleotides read TGTGCCAGCCTCGAGGGGACTAACACTGAAGCTTTCTTT. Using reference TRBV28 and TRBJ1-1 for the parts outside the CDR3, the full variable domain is DVKVTQSSRYLVKRTGEKVFLECVQDMDHENMFWYRQDPGLGLRLIYFSYDVKMKEKGDIPEGYSVSREKKERFSLILESASTNQTSMYLCASLEGTNTEAFFGQGTRLTVV.

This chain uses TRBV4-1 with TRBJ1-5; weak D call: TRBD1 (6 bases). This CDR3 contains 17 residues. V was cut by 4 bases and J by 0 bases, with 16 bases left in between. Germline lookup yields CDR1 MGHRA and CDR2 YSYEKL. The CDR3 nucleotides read TGCGCCAGCAGCCCCAATGGACAGCCATATAGCAATCAGCCCCAGCATTTT. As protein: CASSPNGQPYSNQPQHF.

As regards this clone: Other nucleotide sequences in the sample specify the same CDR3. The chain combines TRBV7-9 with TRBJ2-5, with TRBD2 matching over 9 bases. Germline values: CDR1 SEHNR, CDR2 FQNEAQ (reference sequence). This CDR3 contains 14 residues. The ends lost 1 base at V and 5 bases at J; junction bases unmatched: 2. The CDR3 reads CASSLGLAGETQYF. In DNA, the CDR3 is TGTGCCAGCAGCTTAGGGCTAGCGGGGGAGACCCAGTACTTC.